The 18 T cell receptor beta chains listed next were all sequenced from one sample in a study of spatial heterogeneity in lung cancer. Each CDR3 protein is one row after TCRdb ran MiXCR on the 5' RACE reads. The sample consists of under 100,000 distinct CDR3 sequences, roughly 10% of them appearing once. Stated time point: sample taken at primary tumor resection. The input material, whole RNA from tumor, nontumor lung or frozen PBMC, was sequenced unsorted. The sequenced sample was PBMCs, obtained at surgery. The receptor set was obtained from a male donor with early-stage non-small cell lung cancer.

This clonotype was seen only a few times. The chain employs TRBV15 and TRBJ1-1; D is undetermined. Trimming cost V 3 bases and J 3 bases, with 8 bases left between them. The CDR3 spans 13 residues. From germline, CDR1 is LNHNV and CDR2 YYDKDF (reference sequence). The CDR3 region has the DNA TGTGCCACCAGCAGGGACGGTCACACTGAAGCTTTCTTT. This sequence encodes CATSRDGHTEAFF.

This chain joins TRBV24-1 and TRBJ2-4, with a tentative D call TRBD1 (6 bases). V lost 8 bases and J 3 bases, leaving 16 bases between the germline ends. The CDR3 has 15 residues. Looked up from germline, CDR1 is KGHDR and CDR2 is SFDVKD. For the CDR3, the DNA is TGTGCCACCAATCTACAGGGTCTAGGCAAAAACATTCAGTACTTC. Amino acid sequence: CATNLQGLGKNIQYF.

This clonotype was found many times. The rearrangement links TRBV2 to TRBJ2-3; the D gene could be TRBD1 or TRBD2 (5 bases each). Germline assignment: CDR1 SNHLY and CDR2 FYNNEI. The CDR3 covers 12 residues. V was shortened by 6 bases and J by 4 bases, with 8 bases between the two germline ends. This CDR3 is CASRLGADTQYF. CDR3 DNA: TGTGCCAGCAGACTAGGGGCAGATACGCAGTATTTT.

A few counts support this clonotype. The rearrangement uses TRBV28 and TRBJ1-3; 8 bases fit TRBD1. Trimming removed 4 bases from V and 4 bases from J; junction bases left unmatched: 15. The CDR3 loop spans 18 amino acids. Germline loops: CDR1 MDHEN, CDR2 SYDVKM. The CDR3 region is CASSSRTGTYPTGNTIYF. CDR3 sequence (DNA): TGTGCCAGCAGTTCCAGGACAGGGACCTACCCGACGGGAAACACCATATATTTT.

The rearrangement joins TRBV3-1 to TRBJ2-5; TRBD1 agrees at 7 bases. Looked up from germline, CDR1 is LGHDT and CDR2 is YNNKEL (reference sequence). The V segment lost 0 bases and the J segment 5 bases; nucleotides outside the gene matches: 9. The length of the CDR3 is 16 residues. The CDR3, as DNA: TGTGCCAGCAGCCAAGAATTCGGCAGGGGGTTGGAGACCCAGTACTTC. Translating it yields CASSQEFGRGLETQYF.

This clonotype was detected many times. V is TRBV7-2 and J is TRBJ2-5, with D perhaps being TRBD1 or TRBD2 (6 bases each). CDR3 length: 17 amino acids. Deletions cut 5 bases from V and 2 bases from J, with 21 bases between. Looked up from germline, CDR1 is SGHTA and CDR2 is FQGNSA. CDR3 in amino acids: CASSLSPSVGAQETQYF. The CDR3 DNA reads as TGTGCCAGCAGCCTAAGCCCTAGCGTGGGGGCTCAAGAGACCCAGTACTTC.

The rearrangement links TRBV2 to TRBJ2-1; 12 bases agree with TRBD2. Germline V gene data show CDR1 as SNHLY and CDR2 as FYNNEI. The CDR3 is made up of 14 amino acids. J lost 8 bases, V lost 4 bases, and 3 bases had no gene match. The CDR3 loop is CASSGLAGGHEQFF. CDR3 DNA sequence: TGTGCCAGCAGTGGGCTAGCGGGAGGGCATGAGCAGTTCTTC.

This clonotype has only a few counts. The gene calls are TRBV20-1 and TRBJ2-5; TRBD1 matches at 8 bases. V shed 4 bases, J shed 3 bases, and the junction held 7 bases outside the gene matches. The germline V gene encodes CDR1 DFQATT and CDR2 SNEGSKA (reference sequence). There are 14 residues in the CDR3. CDR3 protein: CSAKPGTGKETQYF. CDR3 in DNA: TGCAGTGCTAAGCCCGGGACAGGCAAAGAGACCCAGTACTTC.

This rearrangement joins TRBV29-1 to TRBJ2-7; 12 bases are a match to TRBD2. The length of the CDR3 is 14 residues. In germline, CDR1 is SQVTM, CDR2 ANQGSEA. With 8 bases clipped from V and 2 bases from J, the junction kept 7 bases outside the gene matches. The CDR3 region has the DNA TGCAGCTGGACTAGCGGGGTGGACCCCTACGAGCAGTACTTC. This translates into CSWTSGVDPYEQYF.

This clonotype came up many times. The CDR3 loop is CASSLSREGSKFF. DNA for the CDR3: TGTGCCAGCAGTTTATCGCGGGAGGGGTCCAAGTTCTTC. The chain links TRBV27 to TRBJ2-1; 9 bases line up with TRBD2. CDR3 size: 13 residues. The V and J ends lost 0 bases and 14 bases, in that order; junction bases with no gene match: 5. The germline V gene has CDR1 MNHEY and CDR2 SMNVEV (reference sequence).

This clonotype was seen many times. The chain carries TRBV4-3 and TRBJ2-7; D is ambiguous. V was trimmed by 0 bases and J by 6 bases, leaving 9 bases between them. This CDR3 is 13 amino acids long. Germline CDR1 LGHNA, CDR2 YSLEER. CDR3 in amino acids: CASSQDRGFEQYF. The CDR3 DNA is TGCGCCAGCAGCCAAGATCGCGGCTTCGAGCAGTACTTC.

The sample holds a few counts of this clonotype. V usage is TRBV6-6 and J usage is TRBJ2-7, with TRBD2 identical over 10 bases. CDR3 length: 15 amino acids. Germline V gives CDR1 MNHNY, CDR2 SVGAGI (reference sequence). The J segment lost 2 bases and the V segment lost 5 bases, leaving 6 bases of the junction unmatched. In nucleotides, the CDR3 is TGTGCCAGCAGTCTCCTAGCGGGGGCCCCCTACGAGCAGTACTTC. Translation gives CASSLLAGAPYEQYF.

The V and J genes are TRBV7-2 and TRBJ2-5, with a weak D call TRBD2 (5 bases). CDR1 and CDR2 from the germline V gene are SGHTA and FQGNSA. There are 14 residues in the CDR3. Trimming took off 3 bases at V and 2 bases at J, with 10 bases between the two ends. The DNA for the CDR3 is TGTGCCAGCAGCTTTAACACGGGGCAAGAGACCCAGTACTTC. This encodes CASSFNTGQETQYF.

The sample holds a few counts of this clonotype. The chain couples TRBV12-3 or TRBV12-4 to TRBJ2-1; 9 nucleotides line up with TRBD2. Trimming took 5 bases from V and 4 from J; bases not matched to a gene: 6. The CDR3 sequence is 15 residues long. The CDR3 sequence: CASSPGAGGYNEQFF. CDR3 DNA sequence: TGTGCCAGCAGTCCCGGAGCGGGAGGATACAATGAGCAGTTCTTC.

This clonotype occurred many times. The gene calls are TRBV29-1 and TRBJ2-5, with TRBD1 as a possible D gene (6 bases). The CDR3 contains 14 residues. In germline, CDR1 is SQVTM, CDR2 ANQGSEA. The germline V and J ends were trimmed by 4 bases and 2 bases, with 14 bases remaining between them. CDR3 nucleotides: TGCAGCGTTGGCGCTTCGGACAGTCAAGAGACCCAGTACTTC. It encodes CSVGASDSQETQYF.

The chain links TRBV5-1 to TRBJ2-5; D is perhaps TRBD1 (6 bases). Germline V gives CDR1 SGHRS, CDR2 YFSETQ. The CDR3 covers 15 residues. Trimming took off 1 base at V and 3 bases at J, with 13 bases between the two ends. DNA for the CDR3: TGCGCCAGCAGCTTGACCGGGACACCAAAAGAGACCCAGTACTTC. It encodes CASSLTGTPKETQYF.

The chain is built from TRBV7-2 and TRBJ2-7; 7 nucleotides line up with TRBD2. The V and J ends lost 5 bases and 3 bases, in that order; junction bases with no gene match: 7. The germline V gene encodes CDR1 SGHTA and CDR2 FQGNSA. This CDR3 has 14 amino acids. The CDR3 protein is CASSHSGGGYEQYF. Written as DNA, the CDR3 is TGTGCCAGCAGCCATTCGGGGGGAGGCTACGAGCAGTACTTC.

This clonotype has at least ten counts. The chain employs TRBV20-1 and TRBJ1-1; D is unresolved. Germline lookup yields CDR1 DFQATT and CDR2 SNEGSKA (reference sequence). The CDR3 is 14 residues long. Trimming left V 4 bases short and J 5 bases short, with 17 bases between. Written as DNA, the CDR3 is TGCAGTGCTACAACTCCGGACCCGAGGACTGAAGCTTTCTTT. Translation: CSATTPDPRTEAFF.